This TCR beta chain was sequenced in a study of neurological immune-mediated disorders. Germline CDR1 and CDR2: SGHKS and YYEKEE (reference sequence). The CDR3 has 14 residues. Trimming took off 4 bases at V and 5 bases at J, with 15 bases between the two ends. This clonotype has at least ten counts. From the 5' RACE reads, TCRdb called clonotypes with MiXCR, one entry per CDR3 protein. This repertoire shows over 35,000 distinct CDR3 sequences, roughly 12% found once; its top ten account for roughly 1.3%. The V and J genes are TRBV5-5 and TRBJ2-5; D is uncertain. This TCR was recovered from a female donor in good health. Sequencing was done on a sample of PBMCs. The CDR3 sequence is CASSPGPGQETQYF. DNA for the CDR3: TGTGCCAGCAGCCCAGGACCCGGTCAGGAGACCCAGTACTTC. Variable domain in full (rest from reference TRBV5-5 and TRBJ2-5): DAGVTQSPTHLIKTRGQQVTLRCSPISGHKSVSWYQQVLGQGPQFIFQYYEKEERGRGNFPDRFSARQFPNYSSELNVNALLLGDSALYLCASSPGPGQETQYFGPGTRLLVL.